This T cell receptor (beta chain) was retrieved from a study of T cells in Graves' hyperthyroidism and ophthalmopathy. The CDR3 spans 15 residues. Per germline, CDR1 MDHEN and CDR2 SYDVKM. Trimming stripped 3 bases from V and 0 bases from J, with 9 bases between. General study findings and limits: From stable hyperthyroidism, ophthalmopathy was separated by a 13 V-J model.

Amplification of TCR beta CDR3 regions used RNA as the template. The primer set for the first-round RT-PCR of the TCR CDR3 was HTBI. TCRdb processed the multiplex PCR reads anew with MiXCR; each CDR3 protein has one entry. The sample lists around 260,000 distinct CDR3 sequences; under 30% were seen once. Newly diagnosed hyperthyroidism patients aged 18 to 65 years had disease lasting under 2 months. The study based diagnoses on clinical symptoms, serum thyroxine and TRAb, thyroid ultrasound and orbital computed tomography. This clonotype was seen at least ten times. Its antigen is unidentified. What was sequenced was blood. The chain links TRBV28 to TRBJ1-5, with D uncertain. The sequence was collected from a man in his forties with Graves' hyperthyroidism that later progressed to Graves' ophthalmopathy. The CDR3 nucleotides read TGTGCCAGCAGTTTTCAAGGCCATAGCAATCAGCCCCAGCATTTT. Protein sequence: CASSFQGHSNQPQHF.